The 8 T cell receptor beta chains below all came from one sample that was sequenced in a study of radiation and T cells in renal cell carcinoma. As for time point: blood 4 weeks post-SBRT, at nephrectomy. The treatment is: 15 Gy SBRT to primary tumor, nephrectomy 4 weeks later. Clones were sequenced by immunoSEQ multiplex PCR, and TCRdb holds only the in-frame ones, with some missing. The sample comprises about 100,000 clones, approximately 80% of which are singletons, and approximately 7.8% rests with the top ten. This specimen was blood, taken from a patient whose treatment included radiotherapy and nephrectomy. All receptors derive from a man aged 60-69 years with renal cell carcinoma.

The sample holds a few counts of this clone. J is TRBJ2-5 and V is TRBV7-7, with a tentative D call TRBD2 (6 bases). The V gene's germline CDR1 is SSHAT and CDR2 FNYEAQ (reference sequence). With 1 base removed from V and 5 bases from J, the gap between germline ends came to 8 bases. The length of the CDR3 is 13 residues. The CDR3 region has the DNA TGTGCCAGCAGCTTAGGGGGGAGGGAGACCCAGTACTTC. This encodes CASSLGGRETQYF.

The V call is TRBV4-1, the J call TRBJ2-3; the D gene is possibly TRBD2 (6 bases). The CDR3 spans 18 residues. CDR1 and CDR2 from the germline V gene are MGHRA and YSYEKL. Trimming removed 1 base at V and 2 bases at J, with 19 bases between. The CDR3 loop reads CASSQGPGVGVDTDTQYF. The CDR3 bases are TGCGCCAGCAGCCAAGGACCGGGAGTAGGGGTGGACACAGATACGCAGTATTTT.

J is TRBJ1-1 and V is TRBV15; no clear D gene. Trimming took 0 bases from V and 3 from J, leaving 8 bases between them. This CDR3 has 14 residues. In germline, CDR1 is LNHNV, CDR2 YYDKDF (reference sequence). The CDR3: CATSREYVDTEAFF. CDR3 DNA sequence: TGTGCCACCAGCAGAGAGTATGTGGACACTGAAGCTTTCTTT.

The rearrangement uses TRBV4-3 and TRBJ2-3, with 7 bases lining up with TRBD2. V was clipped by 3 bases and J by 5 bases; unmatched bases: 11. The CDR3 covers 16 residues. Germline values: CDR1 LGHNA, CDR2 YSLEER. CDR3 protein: CASSQMGGRALDTQYF. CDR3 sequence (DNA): TGCGCCAGCAGCCAGATGGGTGGGAGGGCCCTAGATACGCAGTATTTT.

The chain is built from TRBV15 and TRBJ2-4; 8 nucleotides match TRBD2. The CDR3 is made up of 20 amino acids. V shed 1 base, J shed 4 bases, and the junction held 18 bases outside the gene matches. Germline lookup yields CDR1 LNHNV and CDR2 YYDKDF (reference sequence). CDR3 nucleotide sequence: TGTGCCACCAGCAGAGGGCAGGCTTCGGGACTAGACTGGGTAAAAAACATTCAGTACTTC. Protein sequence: CATSRGQASGLDWVKNIQYF.

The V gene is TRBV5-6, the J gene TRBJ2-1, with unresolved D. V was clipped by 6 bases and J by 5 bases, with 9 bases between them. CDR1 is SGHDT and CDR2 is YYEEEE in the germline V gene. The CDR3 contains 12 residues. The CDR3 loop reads CASTLRNNEQFF. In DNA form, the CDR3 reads TGTGCCAGCACTTTACGGAACAATGAGCAGTTCTTC. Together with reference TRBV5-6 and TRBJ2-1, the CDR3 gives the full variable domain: DAGVTQSPTHLIKTRGQQVTLRCSPKSGHDTVSWYQQALGQGPQFIFQYYEEEERQRGNFPDRFSGHQFPNYSSELNVNALLLGDSALYLCASTLRNNEQFFGPGTRLTVL.

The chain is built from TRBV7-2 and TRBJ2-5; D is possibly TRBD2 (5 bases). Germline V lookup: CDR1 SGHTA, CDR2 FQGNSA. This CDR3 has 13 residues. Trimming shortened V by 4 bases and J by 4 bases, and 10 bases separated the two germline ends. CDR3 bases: TGTGCCAGCAGCTCGGGCCGGGGAGAGACCCAGTACTTC. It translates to CASSSGRGETQYF.

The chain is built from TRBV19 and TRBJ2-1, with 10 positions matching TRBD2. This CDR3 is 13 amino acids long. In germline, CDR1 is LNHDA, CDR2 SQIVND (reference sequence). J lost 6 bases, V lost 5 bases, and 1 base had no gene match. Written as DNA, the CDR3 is TGTGCCAGTAGTGGGACTAGCGTCAATGAGCAGTTCTTC. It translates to CASSGTSVNEQFF.